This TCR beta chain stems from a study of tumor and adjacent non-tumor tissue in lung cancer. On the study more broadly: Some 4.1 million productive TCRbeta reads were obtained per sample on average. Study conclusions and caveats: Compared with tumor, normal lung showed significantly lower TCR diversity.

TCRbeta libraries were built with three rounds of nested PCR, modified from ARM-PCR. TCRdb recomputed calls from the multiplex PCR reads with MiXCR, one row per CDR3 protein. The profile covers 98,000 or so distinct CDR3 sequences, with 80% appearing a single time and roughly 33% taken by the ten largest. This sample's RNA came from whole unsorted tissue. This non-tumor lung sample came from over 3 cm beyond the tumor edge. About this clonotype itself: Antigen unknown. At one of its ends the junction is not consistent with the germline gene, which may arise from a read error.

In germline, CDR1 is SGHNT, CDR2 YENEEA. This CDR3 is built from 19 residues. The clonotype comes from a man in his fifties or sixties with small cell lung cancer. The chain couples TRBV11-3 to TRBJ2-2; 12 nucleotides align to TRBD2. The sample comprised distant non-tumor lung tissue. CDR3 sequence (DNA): TGTATCAACAGTCGTGATGACACGGGACTAGCGGGTCGCACCGGGGAGCTGTTTTTC. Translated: CINSRDDTGLAGRTGELFF.